A single T cell receptor beta chain is shown here with its context. Researchers placed around 200,000 CFSE-labeled responder cells in culture with around 200,000 irradiated, violet-dye-labeled stimulator cells. The responders that had proliferated, CFSE-low CD3+CD4+ and CD3+CD8+ cells, were sorted after the reaction. Profiled with immunoSEQ multiplex PCR; TCRdb holds only in-frame clones, not every one. The sample carries 20,000 to 25,000 clones, less than 40% recorded once. Germline CDR1 and CDR2: MDHEN and SYDVKM. This CDR3 is 14 amino acids long. The ends lost 6 bases at V and 5 bases at J; junction bases unmatched: 5. The data stem from a study of graft-versus-host responses after intestinal transplantation. Study-wide background: The recipients all started with anti-thymocyte globulin induction and then took tacrolimus and steroids for around 3 years.

The gene calls are TRBV28 and TRBJ2-1; 9 nucleotides match TRBD2. This TCR derives from a human patient who received an intestinal transplant. The source material was alloreactive CD8+ T cells from a mixed lymphocyte reaction culture, sampled before intestinal transplant. Documented subset: CFSE-low proliferating T cells sorted from approximately 6-day pre-transplant mixed lymphocyte reaction (GvH or HvG direction). DNA of the CDR3: TGTGCCAGCAGGGGTCTAGCGGGGCACAATGAGCAGTTCTTC. It translates to CASRGLAGHNEQFF.